This TCR beta chain comes out of a study of blood T cell repertoires in COVID-19. Study as a whole: The United States, Italy and Spain were the sources of the acute and convalescent COVID-19 samples. Nucleic acid was either cDNA or gDNA, and it came from T cells, B-cell-depleted T cells, or PBMCs.

Germline trimming cut 7 bases from V and 2 bases from J; bases unmatched to any gene: 13. There are 18 residues in the CDR3. CDR1 LNHDA and CDR2 SQIVND come from the germline V gene (reference sequence). In the study's own analysis: From reference gene primer amplification, estimates of nucleated cell counts were derived. The table came from immunoSEQ multiplex PCR; TCRdb's copy has only in-frame clones and leaves some out. V, J and clone size were drawn from that table, and D and trimming were deduced from the DNA. The sample lists about 150,000 clones, around 84% occurring once. The V and J genes are TRBV19 and TRBJ2-6; TRBD1 matches 8 bases. The clonotype originates from a man between 65 and 85 years old with acute or convalescent COVID-19. The specimen was peripheral blood. The CDR3: CASTSYSQGAPGANVLTF. The CDR3 DNA sequence: TGTGCCAGTACCTCATACAGTCAGGGGGCGCCTGGGGCCAACGTCCTGACTTTC. Using reference TRBV19 and TRBJ2-6 for the parts outside the CDR3, the full variable domain is DGGITQSPKYLFRKEGQNVTLSCEQNLNHDAMYWYRQDPGQGLRLIYYSQIVNDFQKGDIAEGYSVSREKKESFPLTVTSAQKNPTAFYLCASTSYSQGAPGANVLTFGAGSRLTVL.